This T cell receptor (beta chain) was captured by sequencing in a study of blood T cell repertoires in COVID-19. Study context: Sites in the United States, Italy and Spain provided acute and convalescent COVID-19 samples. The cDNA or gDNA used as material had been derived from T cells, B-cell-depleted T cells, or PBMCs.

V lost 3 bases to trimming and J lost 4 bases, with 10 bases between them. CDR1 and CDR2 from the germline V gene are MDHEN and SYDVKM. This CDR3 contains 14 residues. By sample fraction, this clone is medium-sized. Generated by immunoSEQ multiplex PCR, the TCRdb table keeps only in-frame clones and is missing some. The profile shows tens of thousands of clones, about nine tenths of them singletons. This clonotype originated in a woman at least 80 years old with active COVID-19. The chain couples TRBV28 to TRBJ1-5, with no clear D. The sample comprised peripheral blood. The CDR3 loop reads CASSFGQKNQPQHF. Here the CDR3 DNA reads TGTGCCAGCAGTTTTGGTCAGAAAAATCAGCCCCAGCATTTT.